Presented here are 28 T cell receptor beta chains from one specimen sequenced in a study of post-analysis software for immune sequencing data. Study results and caveats: The study found TRBV5-6, TRBV5-1 and TRBV20-1 among about five TRBV segments more frequent in patients than controls.

Presence of unique molecular identifiers characterized the TCR beta cDNA libraries. TCRdb re-derived calls from the PCR reads in MiXCR, one entry per CDR3 protein. The repertoire has some 690,000 distinct CDR3 sequences, approximately 60% of them found once; the top ten carry about 11%. Their antigens are not known. Sequencing was performed on blood. These receptors originate from a girl aged 2-9 years with multiple sclerosis.

The chain joins TRBV4-3 to TRBJ2-6; no clear D. Germline CDR1 LGHNA, CDR2 YSLEER. The CDR3 has 15 amino acids. V was cut by 0 bases and J by 4 bases, with 7 bases left in between. The CDR3, as DNA: TGCGCCAGCAGCCAAGAAGGCTACGGGGCCAACGTCCTGACTTTC. Translated, it gives CASSQEGYGANVLTF.

V is TRBV27 and J is TRBJ2-3; 7 bases match TRBD1. Trimming at V came to 3 bases and at J to 4 bases, leaving 4 bases not matched to a gene. Germline CDR1 MNHEY, CDR2 SMNVEV (reference sequence). The CDR3 has 14 residues. CDR3 sequence: CASSLGQLPDTQYF. The CDR3, as DNA: TGTGCCAGCAGTTTGGGACAGTTGCCAGATACGCAGTATTTT.

V and J are TRBV27 and TRBJ2-4; 14 nucleotides agree with TRBD2. The closer fit of TRBJ2-7 to the DNA end suggests the J call may be wrong. The V gene's germline CDR1 is MNHEY and CDR2 SMNVEV (reference sequence). This CDR3 has 15 amino acids. The CDR3 DNA follows: TGTGCCAGCAGTTCCGGGACTAGCGGGAGTGTCGAGCAGTACTTC. Its protein product is CASSSGTSGSVEQYF.

The chain is built from TRBV6-5 and TRBJ1-5; weak D call: TRBD1 (5 bases). Germline values: CDR1 MNHEY, CDR2 SVGAGI. The CDR3 runs to 19 residues. Trimming removed 2 bases at V and 0 bases at J, with 20 bases between. The CDR3 DNA reads as TGTGCCAGCAGTTACCTCCCTTTTCGTCGGGGGGTTAGCAATCAGCCCCAGCATTTT. It is translated as CASSYLPFRRGVSNQPQHF.

The rearrangement uses TRBV6-1 and TRBJ2-1; D remains ambiguous. The V end lost 9 bases, the J end lost 3 bases, and 9 bases lay between the germline ends. The CDR3 has 12 residues. Germline V lookup: CDR1 MNHNS, CDR2 SASEGT. CDR3 loop: CASRVFYNEQFF. CDR3 DNA sequence: TGTGCCAGTCGAGTTTTCTACAATGAGCAGTTCTTC.

The chain couples TRBV29-1 to TRBJ1-2, with 7 positions matching TRBD1. Looked up from germline, CDR1 is SQVTM and CDR2 is ANQGSEA. This CDR3 has 12 amino acids. The V gene end was trimmed by 7 bases and the J gene end by 5 bases; junction bases not matched to a gene: 7. The CDR3 DNA is TGCAGCGCCGGGACAGAGGGATATGGCTACACCTTC. Protein product: CSAGTEGYGYTF.

The chain is built from TRBV12-3 or TRBV12-4 and TRBJ2-5; D possibly corresponds to TRBD1 (5 bases). The CDR3 sequence is 14 residues long. Trimming shortened V by 3 bases and J by 1 base, and 9 bases separated the two germline ends. Here the CDR3 DNA reads TGTGCCAGCAGTTTTTGGGGCAGCCAAGAGACCCAGTACTTC. Its translation: CASSFWGSQETQYF.

This clonotype was observed a few times. The V gene is TRBV4-3, the J gene TRBJ2-1, with D unresolved. Germline V gives CDR1 LGHNA, CDR2 YSLEER. The CDR3 has 16 amino acids. The V gene lost 0 bases and the J gene lost 0 bases, with 9 bases spanning the gap. For the CDR3, the DNA is TGCGCCAGCAGCCAAGATGCGGCCCACTCCTACAATGAGCAGTTCTTC. This sequence encodes CASSQDAAHSYNEQFF.

A single count supports this clonotype. This sequence joins TRBV20-1 and TRBJ1-2; D is unclear. V was clipped by 0 bases and J by 7 bases, with 9 bases between them. This CDR3 spans 12 amino acids. CDR1 DFQATT and CDR2 SNEGSKA come from the germline V gene (reference sequence). Written as DNA, the CDR3 is TGCAGTGCTAGAGATTTGGGTCGTGGCTACACCTTC. Its protein product is CSARDLGRGYTF.

The chain uses TRBV20-1 and TRBJ2-1; 10 bases line up with TRBD2. With 3 bases clipped from V and 5 bases from J, the junction kept 7 bases outside the gene matches. Germline lookup yields CDR1 DFQATT and CDR2 SNEGSKA (reference sequence). CDR3 length equals 15 residues. The DNA of the CDR3 is TGCAGTGCTAGGAGCGGACTAGCGGTAGACAATGAGCAGTTCTTC. This translates into CSARSGLAVDNEQFF.

The genes are TRBV5-5 and TRBJ2-7; either TRBD1 or TRBD2 may fit D (5 bases each). This CDR3 has 13 amino acids. Trimming stripped 4 bases from V and 7 bases from J, with 15 bases between. From germline, CDR1 is SGHKS and CDR2 YYEKEE (reference sequence). The CDR3 protein is CASSTREWGEQYF. The CDR3 DNA follows: TGTGCCAGCAGCACCAGGGAGTGGGGGGAGCAGTACTTC. Full variable domain (missing parts from reference TRBV5-5 and TRBJ2-7): DAGVTQSPTHLIKTRGQQVTLRCSPISGHKSVSWYQQVLGQGPQFIFQYYEKEERGRGNFPDRFSARQFPNYSSELNVNALLLGDSALYLCASSTREWGEQYFGPGTRLTVT.

The chain recombines TRBV27 with TRBJ1-1; D may be TRBD1 (6 bases). The CDR3 sequence is 15 residues long. The germline V gene has CDR1 MNHEY and CDR2 SMNVEV (reference sequence). Trimming took off 7 bases at V and 5 bases at J, with 20 bases between the two ends. CDR3 sequence (DNA): TGTGCCAGCAAAAGCGTTACAGGGATTGGGACTGAAGCTTTCTTT. Protein product: CASKSVTGIGTEAFF.

V gene TRBV2 combines with J gene TRBJ2-1, with D uncertain. CDR3 size: 11 residues. Germline lookup yields CDR1 SNHLY and CDR2 FYNNEI. V shed 6 bases and J shed 9 bases, with 9 bases lying between them. The CDR3 nucleotides are TGTGCCAGCAGGGCATACCTTGAGCAGTTCTTC. Translated, it gives CASRAYLEQFF. Complete variable domain (other parts from reference TRBV2 and TRBJ2-1): EPEVTQTPSHQVTQMGQEVILRCVPISNHLYFYWYRQILGQKVEFLVSFYNNEISEKSEIFDDQFSVERPDGSNFTLKIRSTKLEDSAMYFCASRAYLEQFFGPGTRLTVL.

The chain recombines TRBV9 with TRBJ2-4, with 8 bases aligning to TRBD1. The CDR3 has 20 residues. Losses at the gene ends were 2 bases for V and 0 bases for J; bases not matched to a gene: 16. The V gene's germline CDR1 is SGDLS and CDR2 YYNGEE. CDR3 in amino acids: CASSVSDGTGVSLAKNIQYF. CDR3 sequence (DNA): TGTGCCAGCAGCGTTTCGGACGGGACAGGAGTTAGTTTAGCCAAAAACATTCAGTACTTC.

The gene calls are TRBV5-1 and TRBJ2-5; 12 positions agree with TRBD2. J gave up 4 bases and V 4 bases, and 5 bases lay outside the gene matches. The CDR3 totals 15 residues. CDR1 is SGHRS and CDR2 is YFSETQ in the germline V gene. CDR3 amino acids: CASSGLAGLGETQYF. The CDR3 DNA sequence: TGCGCCAGCAGCGGACTAGCGGGACTCGGAGAGACCCAGTACTTC.

The V and J genes are TRBV15 and TRBJ2-1; possible D gene TRBD2, 6 bases. The CDR3 spans 14 residues. From germline, CDR1 is LNHNV and CDR2 YYDKDF (reference sequence). Deletions cut 8 bases from V and 4 bases from J, with 15 bases between. The CDR3 loop reads CATRGAVTYNEQFF. CDR3 in DNA: TGTGCCACCCGCGGGGCGGTGACATACAATGAGCAGTTCTTC. Supplemented by reference TRBV15 and TRBJ2-1, the full variable domain reads DAMVIQNPRYQVTQFGKPVTLSCSQTLNHNVMYWYQQKSSQAPKLLFHYYDKDFNNEADTPDNFQSRRPNTSFCFLDIRSPGLGDTAMYLCATRGAVTYNEQFFGPGTRLTVL.

This clonotype was seen more than once but under ten times. The chain carries TRBV20-1 and TRBJ2-3; 9 bases align to TRBD1. This CDR3 spans 16 amino acids. Germline values: CDR1 DFQATT, CDR2 SNEGSKA (reference sequence). With 5 bases clipped from V and 2 bases from J, the junction kept 11 bases outside the gene matches. The CDR3 sequence: CSALTSGTGYTDTQYF. DNA for the CDR3: TGCAGTGCTCTGACCTCCGGGACAGGGTACACAGATACGCAGTATTTT.

The V call is TRBV29-1, the J call TRBJ1-1, with D hard to call. The germline V and J ends were trimmed by 3 bases and 0 bases, with 8 bases remaining between them. This CDR3 is 13 amino acids long. Germline assignment: CDR1 SQVTM and CDR2 ANQGSEA. CDR3 DNA: TGCAGCGTTGACGGGCAGCTGAACACTGAAGCTTTCTTT. This sequence encodes CSVDGQLNTEAFF.

The sample holds a few counts of this clonotype. The chain combines TRBV3-1 with TRBJ2-5; 8 bases map to TRBD1. The CDR3 sequence is 16 residues long. Per the germline V gene, CDR1 is LGHDT and CDR2 is YNNKEL (reference sequence). J lost 5 bases, V lost 4 bases, and 12 bases had no gene match. The CDR3 spells CASSPGSGTGSETQYF. The CDR3, as DNA: TGTGCCAGCAGCCCCGGTTCCGGGACAGGCTCCGAGACCCAGTACTTC.

This sequence joins TRBV6-5 and TRBJ2-3, with 9 nucleotides matching TRBD2. The CDR3 spans 14 residues. Germline lookup yields CDR1 MNHEY and CDR2 SVGAGI. Losses at the gene ends were 5 bases for V and 5 bases for J; bases not matched to a gene: 5. The CDR3 loop reads CASSRSGSVDTQYF. The DNA of the CDR3 is TGTGCCAGCAGTCGTAGCGGGAGTGTAGATACGCAGTATTTT.

The J gene is TRBJ1-1, the V gene TRBV5-1, with D possibly matching TRBD1 (5 bases). The CDR3 runs to 15 residues. The V gene's germline CDR1 is SGHRS and CDR2 YFSETQ. V was clipped by 2 bases and J by 4 bases, with 15 bases between them. The CDR3 reads CASSFEQGRGTEAFF. The CDR3 nucleotides are TGCGCCAGCAGCTTTGAGCAGGGACGCGGCACTGAAGCTTTCTTT.

This chain links TRBV7-2 with TRBJ2-7, with D possibly called TRBD1 or TRBD2 (6 bases each). CDR1 is SGHTA, CDR2 FQGNSA, per germline. The CDR3 has 12 amino acids. Trimming left V 1 base short and J 10 bases short, with 11 bases between. The CDR3 DNA reads TGTGCCAGCAGCTTAGTGGGGGGCGGCCAGTACTTC. It is translated as CASSLVGGGQYF.

The chain carries TRBV20-1 and TRBJ2-5; TRBD1 or TRBD2 may be the D gene (5 bases each). Between the trimmed V and J ends, which lost 4 bases and 2 bases, there was a span of 11 bases. The CDR3 sequence is 13 residues long. Germline CDR1 DFQATT, CDR2 SNEGSKA (reference sequence). As DNA, the CDR3 is TGCAGTGCTACCCTGAGGGGACAAGAGACCCAGTACTTC. Its translation is CSATLRGQETQYF.

On this clonotype itself: Possible read error: a much larger clone is one base away. The chain uses TRBV10-3 and TRBJ2-4; 8 bases are shared with TRBD1. CDR1 ENHRY and CDR2 SYGVKD come from the germline V gene. This CDR3 is 15 amino acids long. CDR3 coding DNA: TGTGCCATCAGTAAGGACAGGGATACCAAAAACACTCAGTACTTC. Protein product: CAISKDRDTKNTQYF.

V gene TRBV10-3 combines with J gene TRBJ2-7; 11 nucleotides align to TRBD2. Looked up from germline, CDR1 is ENHRY and CDR2 is SYGVKD. The CDR3 spans 14 residues. J was trimmed by 0 bases and V by 6 bases; bases with no gene match: 1. The CDR3 bases are TGTGCCATCAGAACTAGCGGGAGCTCCTACGAGCAGTACTTC. Protein sequence: CAIRTSGSSYEQYF.

As DNA, the CDR3 is TGCAGTGCTAGAGAGGAGGCTAGCGGGGACCTCCTCGAGACCCAGTACTTC. It specifies CSAREEASGDLLETQYF. The chain combines TRBV20-1 with TRBJ2-5, with 9 positions matching TRBD2. There are 17 residues in the CDR3. Germline CDR1 is DFQATT and CDR2 is SNEGSKA (reference sequence). V lost 0 bases, J lost 5 bases, and 13 bases stayed unmatched.

The V gene is TRBV7-6, the J gene TRBJ1-3, with unresolved D. V lost 0 bases and J 4 bases, leaving 13 bases between the germline ends. The CDR3 is 16 residues long. Germline V gene data show CDR1 as SGHVS and CDR2 as FNYEAQ. CDR3 bases: TGTGCCAGCAGCTTAGCGCTGCGGGGAACCGGAAACACCATATATTTT. Translation: CASSLALRGTGNTIYF.

This chain links TRBV7-7 with TRBJ2-2; a possible D gene is TRBD1 (6 bases). The CDR3 consists of 13 residues. CDR1 is SSHAT, CDR2 FNYEAQ, per germline (reference sequence). The germline V and J ends were trimmed by 5 bases and 6 bases, with 10 bases remaining between them. The CDR3 here is CASSLNRAGELFF. CDR3 sequence (DNA): TGTGCCAGCAGCCTGAACAGGGCCGGGGAGCTGTTTTTT. Combining the CDR3 with reference TRBV7-7 and TRBJ2-2 gives the whole variable domain GAGVSQSPRYKVTKRGQDVTLRCDPISSHATLYWYQQALGQGPEFLTYFNYEAQPDKSGLPSDRFSAERPEGSISTLTIQRTEQRDSAMYRCASSLNRAGELFFGEGSRLTVL.